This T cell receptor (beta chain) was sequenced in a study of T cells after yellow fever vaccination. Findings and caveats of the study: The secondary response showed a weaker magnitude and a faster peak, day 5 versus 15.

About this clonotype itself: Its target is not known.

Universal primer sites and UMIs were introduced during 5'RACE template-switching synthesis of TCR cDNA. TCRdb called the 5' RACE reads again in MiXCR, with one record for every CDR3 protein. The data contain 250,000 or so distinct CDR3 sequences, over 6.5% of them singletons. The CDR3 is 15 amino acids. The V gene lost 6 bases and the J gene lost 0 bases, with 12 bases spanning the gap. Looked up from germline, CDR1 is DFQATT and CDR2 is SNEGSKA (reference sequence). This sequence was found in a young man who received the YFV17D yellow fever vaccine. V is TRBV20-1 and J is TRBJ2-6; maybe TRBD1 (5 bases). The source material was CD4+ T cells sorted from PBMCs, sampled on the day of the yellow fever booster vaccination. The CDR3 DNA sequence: TGCAGTGCCAGGCAAGGGGTCTCTGGGGCCAACGTCCTGACTTTC. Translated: CSARQGVSGANVLTF.